What follows are 28 T cell receptor beta chains derived from one specimen sequenced in a study of blood T cell repertoires in COVID-19. TCRdb keeps only in-frame clones here, not all; method: immunoSEQ multiplex PCR. The table has approximately 300,000 clones, roughly 86% seen once. Material for sequencing was peripheral blood. Source of these receptors: a woman in her twenties or thirties with COVID-19, enrolled during active disease.

CDR3 in DNA: TGTGCCAGCAAGGTCGGGACAGGGAAAAATCAGCCCCAGCATTTT. It yields the protein CASKVGTGKNQPQHF. The V and J genes are TRBV2 and TRBJ1-5; 9 bases agree with TRBD1. Unmatched junction bases numbered 8, after V lost 7 bases and J lost 4 bases. Germline loops: CDR1 SNHLY, CDR2 FYNNEI. The length of the CDR3 is 15 residues.

The chain employs TRBV2 and TRBJ1-4, with a possible D match to TRBD1 (5 bases). CDR1 and CDR2 (germline): SNHLY, FYNNEI. CDR3 length: 15 amino acids. V lost 6 bases, J lost 1 base, and 12 bases lay in between. The CDR3 spells CASRKGVGTNEKLFF. The DNA of the CDR3 is TGTGCCAGCAGAAAAGGGGTTGGAACTAATGAAAAACTGTTTTTT.

This clone has only a few counts. The gene calls are TRBV7-9 and TRBJ1-3; possibly TRBD1 for D (5 bases). Germline CDR1 and CDR2: SEHNR and FQNEAQ (reference sequence). V was cut by 2 bases and J by 0 bases, with 8 bases left in between. This CDR3 has 15 residues. The CDR3 loop reads CASSLLDSSGNTIYF. The CDR3 bases are TGTGCCAGCAGCTTACTTGACAGCTCTGGAAACACCATATATTTT.

This clone was counted a few times. The chain has TRBV7-8 and TRBJ2-7; no firm D call. Germline V gene data show CDR1 as SGHVS and CDR2 as FQNEAQ. CDR3 length equals 12 residues. V was clipped by 5 bases and J by 1 base, with 6 bases between them. The chain's CDR3 is CASSLPSYEQYF. CDR3 in DNA: TGTGCCAGCAGCCTCCCATCCTACGAGCAGTACTTC.

The chain joins TRBV7-2 to TRBJ1-1; D possibly corresponds to TRBD1 (5 bases). Per germline, CDR1 SGHTA and CDR2 FQGNSA. The CDR3 covers 14 residues. V lost 5 bases and J 1 base, leaving 11 bases between the germline ends. As DNA, the CDR3 is TGTGCCAGCAGCCCAGGGTGGGGGAACACTGAAGCTTTCTTT. Translation: CASSPGWGNTEAFF. The full variable domain, with the rest looked up from reference TRBV7-2 and TRBJ1-1, is GAGVSQSPSNKVTEKGKDVELRCDPISGHTALYWYRQSLGQGLEFLIYFQGNSAPDKSGLPSDRFSAERTGGSVSTLTIQRTQQEDSAVYLCASSPGWGNTEAFFGQGTRLTVV.

J is TRBJ1-6 and V is TRBV18; D unresolved. CDR1 and CDR2 from the germline V gene are KGHSH and LQKENI. V lost 3 bases, J lost 10 bases, and 13 bases lay in between. CDR3 length: 14 amino acids. This CDR3 is CASSPLDSQSPLHF. DNA of the CDR3: TGTGCCAGCTCACCCCTCGATAGCCAGTCACCCCTCCACTTT.

This chain links TRBV5-1 with TRBJ1-1, with 7 bases identical to TRBD1. Losses at the gene ends were 4 bases for V and 5 bases for J; bases not matched to a gene: 11. Germline assignment: CDR1 SGHRS and CDR2 YFSETQ. CDR3 length equals 15 residues. The CDR3 nucleotides are TGCGCCAGCAGCCACCAGACAGGGAAGTCAACTGAAGCTTTCTTT. Translated: CASSHQTGKSTEAFF.

The CDR3 spells CASTLTGRVTEAFF. For the CDR3, the DNA is TGTGCCAGCACCTTGACAGGGCGGGTGACTGAAGCTTTCTTT. The gene calls are TRBV3-1 (or the pseudogene TRBV3-2) and TRBJ1-1; the match to TRBD1 covers 7 bases. Germline V gives CDR1 LGHDT, CDR2 YNNKEL (reference sequence). The CDR3 runs to 14 residues. V shed 7 bases, J shed 5 bases, and the junction held 10 bases outside the gene matches.

V gene TRBV6-2 or TRBV6-3 combines with J gene TRBJ1-2; TRBD1 might be the D (6 bases). Between the trimmed V and J ends, which lost 0 bases and 2 bases, there was a span of 7 bases. The CDR3 runs 14 residues. Germline V CDR1 and CDR2: MNHEY, SVGEGT. The CDR3 region has the DNA TGTGCCAGCAGTTACTCTACAGGGAACTATGGCTACACCTTC. Its translation: CASSYSTGNYGYTF.

V and J are TRBV30 and TRBJ2-1; perhaps TRBD1 as D (6 bases). With 4 bases removed from V and 7 bases from J, the gap between germline ends came to 14 bases. This CDR3 spans 13 amino acids. The germline CDR1 and CDR2 sequences are GTSNPN and SVGIG (reference sequence). The CDR3 DNA follows: TGTGCCTGGAAAGGGCAGGGGAAGAATGAGCAGTTCTTC. Residues: CAWKGQGKNEQFF.

The rearrangement links TRBV3-1 (or the pseudogene TRBV3-2) to TRBJ1-2; 7 bases fit TRBD1. The germline V gene has CDR1 LGHDT and CDR2 YNNKEL (reference sequence). The V and J ends lost 2 bases and 6 bases, in that order; junction bases with no gene match: 6. The CDR3 loop spans 14 amino acids. CDR3 protein: CASSQQTGFNGYTF. CDR3 nucleotides: TGTGCCAGCAGCCAACAGACAGGGTTCAATGGCTACACCTTC.

V is TRBV28 and J is TRBJ2-1; weak D call: TRBD2 (6 bases). Germline assignment: CDR1 MDHEN and CDR2 SYDVKM. The CDR3 runs to 12 residues. V dropped 2 bases and J dropped 10 bases, with 9 bases sitting between them. The CDR3 DNA is TGTGCCAGCAGTTTACCGACTAGGGAGCAGTTCTTC. Translated: CASSLPTREQFF.

The chain uses TRBV5-3 and TRBJ2-7; D might be TRBD2 (6 bases). TRBV5-3 is classed as an ORF, of uncertain function. The CDR3 is made up of 16 amino acids. Between the trimmed V and J ends, which lost 3 bases and 0 bases, there was a span of 16 bases. The DNA for the CDR3 is TGTGCCAGAAGCTCAGCAGCGGGTCCCCGCTCCTACGAGCAGTACTTC. Its translation is CARSSAAGPRSYEQYF.

This clone was seen only a few times. This rearrangement joins TRBV12-3 or TRBV12-4 to TRBJ1-1, with D possibly being TRBD1 (5 bases). This CDR3 has 13 residues. The V end was cut by 3 bases, the J end by 1 base, with 6 bases between. The CDR3 loop is CASSFGQNTEAFF. As DNA, the CDR3 is TGTGCCAGCAGTTTTGGACAGAACACTGAAGCTTTCTTT.

V and J are TRBV3-1 (or the pseudogene TRBV3-2) and TRBJ1-1, with D possibly matching TRBD1 (5 bases). The germline gives CDR1 LGHDT, CDR2 YNNKEL (reference sequence). Trimming took 3 bases from V and 0 from J, leaving 8 bases between them. The CDR3 consists of 14 residues. In DNA form, the CDR3 reads TGTGCCAGCAGCCAGCGACAGCTGAACACTGAAGCTTTCTTT. This gives the protein CASSQRQLNTEAFF.

The rearrangement uses TRBV15 and TRBJ1-2; TRBD1 might be the D (5 bases). Trimming took 0 bases from V and 4 from J, leaving 6 bases between them. The CDR3 totals 13 residues. In germline, CDR1 is LNHNV, CDR2 YYDKDF (reference sequence). CDR3 coding DNA: TGTGCCACCAGCAGAGATACAGGCTATGGCTACACCTTC. This translates into CATSRDTGYGYTF.

The V call is TRBV4-3, the J call TRBJ2-7; 10 bases match TRBD2. Germline lookup yields CDR1 LGHNA and CDR2 YSLEER. With 0 bases clipped from V and 1 base from J, the junction kept 3 bases outside the gene matches. The length of the CDR3 is 16 residues. DNA for the CDR3: TGCGCCAGCAGCCAAGAGGCTAGCGGGGGATCCTACGAGCAGTACTTC. Encoded protein: CASSQEASGGSYEQYF.

This clone was found a few times. This rearrangement joins TRBV10-3 to TRBJ2-1; TRBD2 agrees at 8 bases. CDR3 length equals 17 residues. In germline, CDR1 is ENHRY, CDR2 SYGVKD. V lost 3 bases, J lost 0 bases, and 7 bases stayed unmatched. DNA of the CDR3: TGTGCCATCAGTGAAAACAAGCTAGCGGGCTCCTACAATGAGCAGTTCTTC. Its translation: CAISENKLAGSYNEQFF.

The chain uses TRBV2 and TRBJ2-1; 8 bases map to TRBD1. Germline V lookup: CDR1 SNHLY, CDR2 FYNNEI. This CDR3 spans 13 amino acids. V gave up 5 bases and J gave up 7 bases; unmatched junction bases: 4. The CDR3 spells CASSRGQVNEQFF. As DNA, the CDR3 is TGTGCCAGCAGTCGGGGACAGGTAAATGAGCAGTTCTTC. Based on the CDR3 plus reference TRBV2 and TRBJ2-1, the full variable domain is EPEVTQTPSHQVTQMGQEVILRCVPISNHLYFYWYRQILGQKVEFLVSFYNNEISEKSEIFDDQFSVERPDGSNFTLKIRSTKLEDSAMYFCASSRGQVNEQFFGPGTRLTVL.

J is TRBJ1-3 and V is TRBV6-5, with D maybe TRBD1 (6 bases). Germline V gene lookup returns CDR1 MNHEY and CDR2 SVGAGI. The CDR3 length is 14 residues. Trimming shortened V by 8 bases and J by 3 bases, and 14 bases separated the two germline ends. This CDR3 reads CASQAPGVGNTIYF. For the CDR3, the DNA is TGTGCCAGCCAGGCCCCAGGGGTTGGAAACACCATATATTTT.

This clone was seen once. This chain links TRBV7-2 with TRBJ2-7; D might be TRBD2 (6 bases). V was trimmed by 1 base and J by 5 bases, leaving 9 bases between them. The CDR3 has 13 amino acids. Germline CDR1 SGHTA, CDR2 FQGNSA. The CDR3 DNA follows: TGTGCCAGCAGCTTAGTGGAGGGGAACGAGCAGTACGTC. Its translation is CASSLVEGNEQYV.

The CDR3 is CASSPFFGQGGDEKLFF. For the CDR3, the DNA is TGTGCCAGCAGCCCATTCTTCGGACAGGGTGGGGATGAAAAACTGTTTTTT. The chain links TRBV11-2 to TRBJ1-4, with 8 bases lining up with TRBD1. The CDR3 is 17 amino acids. V was pared by 5 bases and J by 6 bases, with 14 bases of the junction left unmatched. Germline V gene sequence: CDR1 SGHAT, CDR2 FQNNGV. Drawing the rest from reference TRBV11-2 and TRBJ1-4, the complete variable domain is EAGVAQSPRYKIIEKRQSVAFWCNPISGHATLYWYQQILGQGPKLLIQFQNNGVVDDSQLPKDRFSAERLKGVDSTLKIQPAKLEDSAVYLCASSPFFGQGGDEKLFFGSGTQLSVL.

The genes are TRBV5-1 and TRBJ2-3, with 10 bases matching TRBD1. This CDR3 spans 16 amino acids. Per the germline V gene, CDR1 is SGHRS and CDR2 is YFSETQ. The J segment lost 7 bases and the V segment lost 5 bases, leaving 13 bases of the junction unmatched. CDR3 coding DNA: TGCGCCAGCAGTCTCGAACCGGGACAGGGGAGAAATACGCAGTATTTT. Residues: CASSLEPGQGRNTQYF. Looking up the rest from reference TRBV5-1 and TRBJ2-3 gives the full variable domain: KAGVTQTPRYLIKTRGQQVTLSCSPISGHRSVSWYQQTPGQGLQFLFEYFSETQRNKGNFPGRFSGRQFSNSRSEMNVSTLELGDSALYLCASSLEPGQGRNTQYFGPGTRLTVL.

The chain uses TRBV19 and TRBJ1-2, with 8 positions matching TRBD1. CDR3 length equals 14 residues. Germline V gene lookup returns CDR1 LNHDA and CDR2 SQIVND (reference sequence). Unmatched junction bases numbered 4, after V lost 6 bases and J lost 1 base. The CDR3 is CASRPTGGNYGYTF. CDR3 in DNA: TGTGCCAGTAGACCCACAGGGGGTAACTATGGCTACACCTTC.

The rearrangement joins TRBV10-2 to TRBJ2-3, with 9 bases identical to TRBD2. After removal of 5 bases from V and 0 bases from J, the junction contained 3 bases not matched to a gene. This CDR3 has 15 amino acids. Germline CDR1 WSHSY, CDR2 SAAADI. CDR3 nucleotides: TGCGCCAGCAGTCTGACTAGCGGAAGCACAGATACGCAGTATTTT. The encoded protein is CASSLTSGSTDTQYF.

The chain carries TRBV28 and TRBJ2-1, with D tentatively TRBD2 (5 bases). V was pared by 4 bases and J by 8 bases, with 12 bases between. This CDR3 is built from 13 residues. Germline V lookup: CDR1 MDHEN, CDR2 SYDVKM. The CDR3 protein is CASSSGPGDEQFF. CDR3 nucleotides: TGTGCCAGCAGTTCCGGACCCGGGGATGAGCAGTTCTTC.

The rearrangement uses TRBV4-1 and TRBJ1-5; 8 bases line up with TRBD1. Unmatched junction bases numbered 7, after V lost 4 bases and J lost 2 bases. The germline CDR1 and CDR2 sequences are MGHRA and YSYEKL. The CDR3 totals 16 residues. CDR3 bases: TGCGCCAGCAGCCGGAGTGGACAGGGCGGCAATCAGCCCCAGCATTTT. Its translation is CASSRSGQGGNQPQHF.

This CDR3 reads CASALPGLGIPDTQYF. In DNA, the CDR3 is TGTGCCAGCGCCCTTCCGGGACTGGGTATTCCGGATACGCAGTATTTT. This rearrangement joins TRBV2 to TRBJ2-3; tentatively, D is TRBD2 (6 bases). Trimming took 8 bases from V and 6 from J, leaving 24 bases between them. The CDR3 length is 16 residues. The germline V gene encodes CDR1 SNHLY and CDR2 FYNNEI.